The 22 T cell receptor beta chains below all came from one sample that was sequenced in a study of CD8 T cells in ankylosing spondylitis. Notes on the study in general: The study identified a TCR beta motif of 7 or 8 highly homologous variants that appeared characteristic of ankylosing spondylitis blood.

What these receptors recognize is not known. TCRdb re-called the 5' RACE reads with MiXCR, one entry per CDR3 protein. The sample has a few hundred thousand distinct CDR3 sequences; approximately 20% are singletons. Sequenced sample: blood, either unsorted or a sorted T cell fraction (not recorded which). The receptors were sampled from a male donor with ankylosing spondylitis.

This clonotype was recorded a few times. J is TRBJ1-6 and V is TRBV20-1; D is ambiguous. V dropped 0 bases and J dropped 7 bases, with 13 bases sitting between them. This CDR3 has 15 residues. Germline lookup yields CDR1 DFQATT and CDR2 SNEGSKA (reference sequence). The CDR3 DNA reads as TGCAGTGCTAGAGATGAGGGCAGATCCAATTCACCCCTCCACTTT. Translating it yields CSARDEGRSNSPLHF.

In nucleotides, the CDR3 is TGCAGCGTTGAGGGGCAGTATGGGGATACGCAGTATTTT. Amino acid sequence: CSVEGQYGDTQYF. This rearrangement joins TRBV29-1 to TRBJ2-3, with D possibly matching TRBD1 (5 bases). The CDR3 runs 13 residues. V was shortened by 3 bases and J by 6 bases, with 13 bases between the two germline ends. Germline lookup yields CDR1 SQVTM and CDR2 ANQGSEA.

The rearrangement joins TRBV2 to TRBJ2-7; TRBD1 matches 9 bases. V dropped 7 bases and J dropped 6; count of bases not matched to a gene: 10. The CDR3 is 14 amino acids. Germline V CDR1 and CDR2: SNHLY, FYNNEI. The CDR3 here is CASTFRDRAGEQYF. The CDR3 nucleotides are TGTGCCAGCACTTTCCGGGACAGGGCGGGCGAGCAGTACTTC.

There are a few counts of this clonotype. The rearrangement links TRBV28 to TRBJ2-3; 12 bases fit TRBD2. Trimming cost V 6 bases and J 1 base; bases outside gene matches: 8. The CDR3 is made up of 17 amino acids. Germline CDR1 is MDHEN and CDR2 is SYDVKM. Here the CDR3 reads CASRQTGLAGGTDTQYF. In DNA, the CDR3 is TGTGCCAGCAGACAAACGGGACTAGCGGGCGGCACAGATACGCAGTATTTT.

The chain combines TRBV5-1 with TRBJ2-5, with TRBD2 as a possible D gene (6 bases). CDR3 length: 14 amino acids. The V end was cut by 0 bases, the J end by 0 bases, with 6 bases between. Germline CDR1 and CDR2: SGHRS and YFSETQ. CDR3 protein: CASSLGDYQETQYF. DNA of the CDR3: TGCGCCAGCAGCTTGGGGGACTACCAAGAGACCCAGTACTTC.

This clonotype has at least ten counts. This chain's CDR3 is CSVSEKGHEQYF. CDR3 bases: TGCAGCGTCTCGGAAAAGGGACACGAGCAGTACTTC. This chain links TRBV29-1 with TRBJ2-7; D is tentatively TRBD1 or TRBD2 (5 bases each). CDR1 and CDR2 (germline): SQVTM, ANQGSEA. Trimming stripped 6 bases from V and 5 bases from J, with 14 bases between. This CDR3 is built from 12 residues.

This clonotype was detected many times. This chain links TRBV4-2 with TRBJ2-2; D possibly corresponds to TRBD1 (5 bases). CDR1 and CDR2 (germline): LGHNA, YNFKEQ. The V and J ends lost 0 bases and 2 bases respectively, with 16 bases between them. The CDR3 has 18 residues. CDR3 amino acids: CASSQESSQAQNTGELFF. The CDR3 bases are TGTGCCAGCAGCCAAGAAAGCTCACAGGCCCAAAACACCGGGGAGCTGTTTTTT.

In DNA, the CDR3 is TGTGCCAGCAGCAGACACCTGGGTGAAGCTTTCTTT. Translated: CASSRHLGEAFF. The chain is built from TRBV6-6 and TRBJ1-1, with D unclear. Germline lookup yields CDR1 MNHNY and CDR2 SVGAGI (reference sequence). This CDR3 is built from 12 residues. V was shortened by 6 bases and J by 7 bases, with 12 bases between the two germline ends.

The rearrangement uses TRBV15 and TRBJ2-5, with D possibly being TRBD2 (5 bases). The ends were cut back, 0 bases at V and 5 bases at J, with 13 bases in the middle. The germline V gene encodes CDR1 LNHNV and CDR2 YYDKDF (reference sequence). The CDR3 sequence is 15 residues long. In DNA, the CDR3 is TGTGCCACCAGCAGAGATCTTGTGGAGGTCGAGACCCAGTACTTC. This gives the protein CATSRDLVEVETQYF.

V is TRBV19 and J is TRBJ1-2; tentatively, D is TRBD1 (5 bases). Germline V lookup: CDR1 LNHDA, CDR2 SQIVND (reference sequence). The CDR3 covers 15 residues. Deletions cut 6 bases from V and 4 bases from J, with 18 bases between. In DNA form, the CDR3 reads TGTGCCAGTAGCCCAGGTGGGGACGGCACCTATGGCTACACCTTC. Its protein product is CASSPGGDGTYGYTF.

This clonotype was seen only a few times. The rearrangement links TRBV12-3 or TRBV12-4 to TRBJ2-7, with no clear D. The CDR3 is 14 residues long. Trimming took off 2 bases at V and 5 bases at J, with 13 bases between the two ends. The chain's CDR3 is CASSLRARSDEQYF. CDR3 DNA: TGTGCCAGCAGTTTAAGGGCGAGATCCGACGAGCAGTACTTC.

This clonotype was seen a few times. V usage is TRBV29-1 and J usage is TRBJ2-1, with 13 bases aligning to TRBD2. CDR1 and CDR2 (germline): SQVTM, ANQGSEA. The trim removed 5 bases at V and 7 bases at J, leaving 14 bases unmatched. The CDR3 totals 17 residues. In DNA form, the CDR3 reads TGCAGCGTTTGGACTAGCGGGAGAGGGGTTACAGGAAATGAGCAGTTCTTC. Encoded protein: CSVWTSGRGVTGNEQFF.

This clonotype was picked up a small number of times. The V and J genes are TRBV6-5 and TRBJ1-1; maybe TRBD1 (6 bases). CDR1 is MNHEY and CDR2 is SVGAGI in the germline V gene. Trimming cost V 2 bases and J 4 bases, with 11 bases left between them. The CDR3 sequence is 14 residues long. The CDR3: CASSYAARGTEAFF. The DNA of the CDR3 is TGTGCCAGCAGTTACGCAGCCAGGGGCACTGAAGCTTTCTTT.

In its sample, this clonotype was seen a few times. The chain recombines TRBV20-1 with TRBJ1-5, with D possibly being TRBD1 (5 bases). The CDR3 runs 14 residues. Germline V gene sequence: CDR1 DFQATT, CDR2 SNEGSKA (reference sequence). With 5 bases removed from V and 1 base from J, the gap between germline ends came to 12 bases. DNA for the CDR3: TGCAGTGCTCAGCCGACAGAGAGCAATCAGCCCCAGCATTTT. This sequence encodes CSAQPTESNQPQHF.

This clonotype was detected only a few times. V usage is TRBV7-3 and J usage is TRBJ2-2; TRBD2 matches at 7 bases. CDR1 is SGHTA, CDR2 FQGTGA, per germline. J was trimmed by 7 bases and V by 11 bases; bases with no gene match: 10. The CDR3 contains 13 residues. CDR3 protein: CASGRGSVGELFF. The CDR3 bases are TGTGCCTCCGGGCGGGGGTCCGTCGGGGAGCTGTTTTTT.

This clonotype came up a few times. J is TRBJ2-1 and V is TRBV6-5; D gene unclear. Trimming removed 0 bases from V and 0 bases from J, with 12 bases in between. The CDR3 contains 17 residues. From germline, CDR1 is MNHEY and CDR2 SVGAGI. The CDR3 loop is CASSYSKGLGSYNEQFF. The CDR3 bases are TGTGCCAGCAGTTACTCAAAAGGGTTGGGCTCCTACAATGAGCAGTTCTTC.

This clonotype was picked up a small number of times. The chain couples TRBV29-1 to TRBJ2-5; the match to TRBD1 covers 9 bases. In germline, CDR1 is SQVTM, CDR2 ANQGSEA. The CDR3 runs to 14 residues. Trimming cost V 6 bases and J 7 bases; bases outside gene matches: 12. The CDR3 coding sequence is TGCAGCGTCCGGACAGGGGAAATCCTAGGGACCCAGTACTTC. Amino acids: CSVRTGEILGTQYF.

The chain couples TRBV20-1 to TRBJ1-4, with 7 nucleotides matching TRBD1. This CDR3 contains 13 residues. Unmatched junction bases numbered 5, after V lost 7 bases and J lost 3 bases. Germline V gene sequence: CDR1 DFQATT, CDR2 SNEGSKA (reference sequence). Written as DNA, the CDR3 is TGCAGTGTCGGGACAGTTGCTAATGAAAAACTGTTTTTT. Translating gives CSVGTVANEKLFF.

This clonotype has a handful of counts. The V and J genes are TRBV12-5 and TRBJ2-1, with D possibly being TRBD2 (5 bases). The CDR3 has 14 amino acids. V lost 5 bases and J lost 0, with 8 bases in between. CDR1 is LGHNT, CDR2 FRNRAP, per germline. As DNA, the CDR3 is TGTGCTAGTGGTCTTGAGGGCTCCTACAATGAGCAGTTCTTC. As protein: CASGLEGSYNEQFF.

This clonotype was observed a few times. This rearrangement joins TRBV29-1 to TRBJ1-4; unclear D gene. This CDR3 has 12 amino acids. Trimming removed 8 bases at V and 7 bases at J, with 14 bases between. Germline-derived CDR1 and CDR2 are SQVTM and ANQGSEA. The DNA of the CDR3 is TGCAGCTTCAGAGGGATCGGTGAAAAACTGTTTTTT. This gives the protein CSFRGIGEKLFF.

This clonotype was seen at least ten times. The genes are TRBV12-3 or TRBV12-4 and TRBJ2-2, with a tentative D call TRBD1 (6 bases). The CDR3 contains 15 residues. The V end was cut by 5 bases, the J end by 8 bases, with 18 bases between. The CDR3 reads CASSHSSTGLGELFF. The CDR3 DNA is TGTGCCAGCAGTCACTCGAGTACAGGGTTAGGGGAGCTGTTTTTT.

A few counts support this clonotype. J is TRBJ1-5 and V is TRBV7-2; 10 bases line up with TRBD1. CDR3 size: 14 residues. V lost 5 bases and J lost 6; bases outside the gene matches: 4. Germline values: CDR1 SGHTA, CDR2 FQGNSA. The CDR3 nucleotides read TGTGCCAGCAGCCCCCGGACAGGGGGTCAGCCCCAGCATTTT. This sequence encodes CASSPRTGGQPQHF.